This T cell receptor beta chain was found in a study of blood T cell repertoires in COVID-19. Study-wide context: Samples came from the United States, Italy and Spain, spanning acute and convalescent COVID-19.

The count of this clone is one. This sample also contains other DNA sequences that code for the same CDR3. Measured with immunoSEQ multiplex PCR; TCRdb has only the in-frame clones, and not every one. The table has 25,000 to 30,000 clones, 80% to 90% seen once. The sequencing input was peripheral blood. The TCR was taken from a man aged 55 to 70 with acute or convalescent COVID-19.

CDR3 bases: TGTGCCAGCAGTCCCAGGGCTAACTATGGCTACACCTTC. Translating it yields CASSPRANYGYTF. The chain couples TRBV6-5 to TRBJ1-2; possible D gene TRBD1, 5 bases. This CDR3 is 13 amino acids long. Germline V gene sequence: CDR1 MNHEY, CDR2 SVGAGI. Trimming stripped 5 bases from V and 0 bases from J, with 7 bases between.